The 10 T cell receptor beta chains given below trace back to one sample, sequenced in a study of identical twins. TCRdb itself ran the 5' RACE reads through MiXCR, one entry per CDR3 protein. This table has under 800,000 distinct CDR3 sequences, around 20% appearing once. In addition, the sample was reused for a study of T cells expressing NK-cell markers.

The source material was PBMCs. The source is a woman aged 18 to 35 in good health.

This chain uses TRBV5-1 with TRBJ2-7, with TRBD1 as a possible D gene (6 bases). Germline loops: CDR1 SGHRS, CDR2 YFSETQ. This CDR3 region has 16 residues. V lost 0 bases and J lost 2, with 15 bases in between. The CDR3 DNA sequence: TGCGCCAGCAGCTTGGGGTTACGGACAGTCACCTACGAGCAGTACTTC. Its translation is CASSLGLRTVTYEQYF.

The rearrangement uses TRBV20-1 and TRBJ2-4, with TRBD2 as a possible D gene (6 bases). This CDR3 region has 15 residues. V shed 6 bases and J shed 0 bases, with 15 bases lying between them. Germline-derived CDR1 and CDR2 are DFQATT and SNEGSKA (reference sequence). The DNA for the CDR3 is TGCAGTGCCACGAGCGGGCACCTAGCCAAAAACATTCAGTACTTC. Translation gives CSATSGHLAKNIQYF.

The chain couples TRBV5-5 to TRBJ2-2; D remains unclear. Per germline, CDR1 SGHKS and CDR2 YYEKEE (reference sequence). Trimming shortened V by 4 bases and J by 0 bases, and 10 bases separated the two germline ends. The CDR3 is 15 amino acids. The CDR3 DNA sequence: TGTGCCAGCAGCACCAGAACCGCGAACACCGGGGAGCTGTTTTTT. Protein product: CASSTRTANTGELFF. Based on the CDR3 plus reference TRBV5-5 and TRBJ2-2, the full variable domain is DAGVTQSPTHLIKTRGQQVTLRCSPISGHKSVSWYQQVLGQGPQFIFQYYEKEERGRGNFPDRFSARQFPNYSSELNVNALLLGDSALYLCASSTRTANTGELFFGEGSRLTVL.

V is TRBV20-1 and J is TRBJ2-7, with D maybe TRBD2 (6 bases). Trimming shortened V by 3 bases and J by 4 bases, and 16 bases separated the two germline ends. CDR1 is DFQATT, CDR2 SNEGSKA, per germline (reference sequence). The CDR3 has 14 amino acids. The CDR3 DNA follows: TGCAGTGCTAGGGGTAGCGGTCATGGGTACGAGCAGTACTTC. This gives the protein CSARGSGHGYEQYF.

The gene calls are TRBV27 and TRBJ1-5; 7 bases line up with TRBD1. V shed 5 bases and J 3 bases; nucleotides not matched to a gene: 7. Germline values: CDR1 MNHEY, CDR2 SMNVEV (reference sequence). The length of the CDR3 is 15 residues. This CDR3 is CASSGLGQHNQPQHF. CDR3 nucleotides: TGTGCCAGCAGTGGACTGGGACAGCACAATCAGCCCCAGCATTTT.

V gene TRBV7-9 combines with J gene TRBJ1-1; the D is unclear. This CDR3 has 15 residues. Germline V gene sequence: CDR1 SEHNR, CDR2 FQNEAQ (reference sequence). V was shortened by 5 bases and J by 5 bases, with 18 bases between the two germline ends. The DNA for the CDR3 is TGTGCCAGCAGCCCCCCGAGTCCCGCGGGGACTGAAGCTTTCTTT. Residues: CASSPPSPAGTEAFF.

This clonotype has only one observation. This chain connects TRBV15 to TRBJ2-5, with no clear D. Germline V gene lookup returns CDR1 LNHNV and CDR2 YYDKDF (reference sequence). This CDR3 is built from 16 residues. Trimming removed 0 bases from V and 2 bases from J, with 13 bases in between. The CDR3 bases are TGTGCCACCAGCAGAGATCGAGGCAGGCCTCAAGAGACCCAGTACTTC. Translating it yields CATSRDRGRPQETQYF.

This clonotype was seen more than once but under ten times. The chain joins TRBV12-3 or TRBV12-4 to TRBJ2-1, with TRBD2 matching over 8 bases. The CDR3 has 15 amino acids. The junction had 10 bases not matched to a gene; V was cut back by 6 bases and J by 6 bases. CDR3 amino acids: CASRLGGERGNEQFF. The CDR3 DNA follows: TGTGCCAGCAGGCTCGGGGGGGAGAGGGGCAATGAGCAGTTCTTC.

This clonotype was observed at least ten times. The chain is built from TRBV12-3 or TRBV12-4 and TRBJ2-3; 14 nucleotides agree with TRBD2. Trimming took 3 bases from V and 0 from J; bases not matched to a gene: 2. The CDR3 has 17 residues. The CDR3 reads CASSFGTSGGSTDTQYF. CDR3 sequence (DNA): TGTGCCAGCAGTTTCGGGACTAGCGGGGGCAGCACAGATACGCAGTATTTT.

The rearrangement uses TRBV4-3 and TRBJ2-1; 7 positions agree with TRBD1. This CDR3 region has 18 residues. V dropped 0 bases and J dropped 6; count of bases not matched to a gene: 14. The germline CDR1 and CDR2 sequences are LGHNA and YSLEER. The CDR3 spells CASSQDLGRARGPNEQFF. CDR3 nucleotides: TGCGCCAGCAGCCAAGACCTCGGAAGGGCTAGGGGGCCCAATGAGCAGTTCTTC.